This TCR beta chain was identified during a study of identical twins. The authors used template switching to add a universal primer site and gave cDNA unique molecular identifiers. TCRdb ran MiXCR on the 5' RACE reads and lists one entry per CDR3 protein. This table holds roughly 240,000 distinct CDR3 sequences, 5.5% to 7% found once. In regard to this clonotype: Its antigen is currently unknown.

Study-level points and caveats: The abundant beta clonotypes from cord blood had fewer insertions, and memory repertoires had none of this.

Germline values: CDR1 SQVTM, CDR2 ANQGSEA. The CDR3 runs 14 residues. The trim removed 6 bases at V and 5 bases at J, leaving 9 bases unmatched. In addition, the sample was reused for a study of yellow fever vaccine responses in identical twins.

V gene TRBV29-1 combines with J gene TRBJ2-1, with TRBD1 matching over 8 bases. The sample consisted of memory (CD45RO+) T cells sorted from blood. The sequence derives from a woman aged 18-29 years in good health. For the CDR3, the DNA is TGCAGCGTACCCGGGACAGGAGATCACAATGAGCAGTTCTTC. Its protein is CSVPGTGDHNEQFF.